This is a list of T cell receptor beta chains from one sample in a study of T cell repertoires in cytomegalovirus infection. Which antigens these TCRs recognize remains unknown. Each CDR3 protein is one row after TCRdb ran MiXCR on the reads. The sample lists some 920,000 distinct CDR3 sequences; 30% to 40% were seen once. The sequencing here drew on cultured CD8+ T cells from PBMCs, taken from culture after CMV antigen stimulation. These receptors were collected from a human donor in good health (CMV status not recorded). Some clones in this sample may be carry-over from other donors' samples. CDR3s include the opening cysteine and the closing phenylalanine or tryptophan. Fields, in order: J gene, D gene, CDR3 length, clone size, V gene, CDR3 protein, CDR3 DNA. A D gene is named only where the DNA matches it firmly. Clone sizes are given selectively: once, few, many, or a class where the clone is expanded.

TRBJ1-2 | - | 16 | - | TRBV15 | CATSREGLQEYYGYTF | TGTGCCACCAGCAGAGAGGGCCTCCAGGAGTACTATGGCTACACCTTC
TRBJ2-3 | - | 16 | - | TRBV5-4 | CASSLGQDPTVDTQYF | TGTGCCAGCAGCTTGGGACAGGACCCGACGGTGGATACGCAGTATTTT
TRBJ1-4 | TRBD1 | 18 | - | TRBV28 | CASSQTRDREETNEKLFF | TGTGCCAGCAGTCAAACCCGGGACAGGGAAGAAACTAATGAAAAACTGTTTTTT
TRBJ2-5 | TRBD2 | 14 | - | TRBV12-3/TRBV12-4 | CVSTQFGEGETQYF | TGTGTCAGCACCCAGTTCGGGGAGGGAGAGACCCAGTACTTC
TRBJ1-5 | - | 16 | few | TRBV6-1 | CASSESPGTPNQPQHF | TGTGCCAGCAGTGAATCACCAGGTACCCCTAATCAGCCCCAGCATTTT
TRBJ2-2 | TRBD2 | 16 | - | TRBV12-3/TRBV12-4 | CASSFLQRGLTGELFF | TGTGCCAGCAGTTTTCTCCAGCGGGGGCTCACCGGGGAGCTGTTTTTT
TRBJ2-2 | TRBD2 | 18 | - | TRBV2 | CASSEYLAGGENTGELFF | TGTGCCAGCAGTGAATACCTAGCGGGGGGGGAGAACACCGGGGAGCTGTTTTTT
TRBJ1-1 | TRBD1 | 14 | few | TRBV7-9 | CASSVTGADTEAFF | TGTGCCAGCAGCGTGACAGGGGCTGACACTGAAGCTTTCTTT
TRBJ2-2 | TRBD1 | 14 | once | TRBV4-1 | CASSQGQGVGELFF | TGCGCCAGCAGCCAAGGTCAGGGGGTCGGGGAGCTGTTTTTT
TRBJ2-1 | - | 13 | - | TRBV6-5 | CASSYDNRNEQFF | TGTGCCAGCAGTTACGATAACAGGAATGAGCAGTTCTTC
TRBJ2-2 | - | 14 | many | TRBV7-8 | CASSFETRAGELFF | TGTGCCAGCAGCTTCGAGACCCGGGCCGGGGAGCTGTTTTTT
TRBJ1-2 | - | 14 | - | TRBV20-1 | CSARAQTANYGYTF | TGCAGTGCTAGAGCCCAGACAGCTAACTATGGCTACACCTTC
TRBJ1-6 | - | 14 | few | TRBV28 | CASRKSFYNSPLHF | TGTGCCAGCCGCAAGTCTTTCTATAATTCACCCCTCCACTTT
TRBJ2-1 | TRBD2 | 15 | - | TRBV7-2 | CASSFTSGGAEKQFF | TGTGCCAGCAGCTTTACTAGCGGGGGGGCCGAGAAGCAGTTCTTC
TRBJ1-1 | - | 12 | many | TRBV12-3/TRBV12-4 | CASSLAGPEAFF | TGTGCCAGCAGTTTAGCTGGGCCTGAAGCTTTCTTT
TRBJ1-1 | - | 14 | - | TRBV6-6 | CASSYYPFGTEAFF | TGTGCCAGCAGTTACTACCCTTTTGGCACTGAAGCTTTCTTT
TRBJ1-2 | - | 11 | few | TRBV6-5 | CATYGIRGYTF | TGTGCCACCTACGGCATACGGGGCTACACCTTC
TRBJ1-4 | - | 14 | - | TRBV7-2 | CASSPIPGGEKLFF | TGTGCCAGCAGCCCAATTCCCGGTGGAGAAAAACTGTTTTTT
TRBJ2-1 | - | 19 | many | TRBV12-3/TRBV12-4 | CASSFAPSLRHESYNEQFF | TGTGCCAGCAGTTTCGCCCCTAGCCTAAGACACGAATCCTACAATGAGCAGTTCTTC
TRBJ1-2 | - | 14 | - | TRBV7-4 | CASSGGGGRDGYTF | TGTGCCAGCAGCGGAGGGGGGGGGAGGGATGGCTACACCTTC
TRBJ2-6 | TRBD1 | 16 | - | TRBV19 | CASRGTGGAGVNVLTF | TGTGCCAGTAGAGGGACAGGGGGCGCTGGGGTCAACGTCCTGACTTTC
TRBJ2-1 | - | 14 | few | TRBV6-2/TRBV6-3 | CASSQWREGDEQFF | TGTGCCAGCAGCCAGTGGCGGGAAGGGGATGAGCAGTTCTTC
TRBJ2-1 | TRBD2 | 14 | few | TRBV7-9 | CASSASGGAYEQFF | TGTGCCAGCAGCGCTAGCGGGGGGGCCTATGAGCAGTTCTTC
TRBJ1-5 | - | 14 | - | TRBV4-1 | CASSQGGAHQPQHF | TGCGCCAGCAGCCAAGGGGGGGCTCATCAGCCCCAGCATTTT
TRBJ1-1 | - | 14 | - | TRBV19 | CASTAGFVNTEAFF | TGTGCCAGTACCGCAGGGTTCGTGAACACTGAAGCTTTCTTT
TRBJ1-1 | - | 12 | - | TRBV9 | CASGGTLTEAFF | TGTGCCTCGGGAGGGACGCTCACTGAAGCTTTCTTT
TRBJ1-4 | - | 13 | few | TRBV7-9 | CASSPRGGEKLFF | TGTGCCAGCAGCCCCAGAGGGGGGGAAAAACTGTTTTTT
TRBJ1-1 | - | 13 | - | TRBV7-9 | CATRSAENTEAFF | TGTGCTACGCGGAGCGCCGAGAACACTGAAGCTTTCTTT
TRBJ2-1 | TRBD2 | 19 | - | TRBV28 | CASSLVWTSRRASHNEQFF | TGTGCCAGCAGTTTAGTTTGGACTAGCAGGAGGGCCTCTCACAATGAGCAGTTCTTC
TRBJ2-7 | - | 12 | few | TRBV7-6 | CASSKTHYEQYF | TGTGCCAGCAGCAAGACGCACTACGAGCAGTACTTC
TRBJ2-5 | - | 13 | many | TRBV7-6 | CASSHGYQETQYF | TGTGCCAGCAGCCACGGGTACCAAGAGACCCAGTACTTC
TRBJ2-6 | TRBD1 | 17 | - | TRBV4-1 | CVSSQGQGATGANVLTF | TGCGTCAGCAGCCAAGGACAGGGGGCAACTGGGGCCAACGTCCTGACTTTC
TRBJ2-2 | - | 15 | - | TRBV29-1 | CSVALGTANTGELFF | TGCAGCGTAGCTCTGGGTACCGCGAACACCGGGGAGCTGTTTTTT
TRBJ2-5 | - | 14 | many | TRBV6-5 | CASSLDSHQETQYF | TGTGCCAGCAGTCTCGACAGCCACCAAGAGACCCAGTACTTC
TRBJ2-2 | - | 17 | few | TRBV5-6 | CASSPWRAGTNTGELFF | TGTGCCAGCAGCCCGTGGAGGGCGGGGACGAACACCGGGGAGCTGTTTTTT
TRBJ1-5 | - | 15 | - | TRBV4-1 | CASSHGLLLNQPQHF | TGCGCCAGCAGCCACGGACTGCTCCTCAATCAGCCCCAGCATTTT
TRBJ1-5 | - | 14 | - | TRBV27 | CASSHGADNQPQHF | TGTGCCAGCAGTCACGGGGCTGATAATCAGCCCCAGCATTTT
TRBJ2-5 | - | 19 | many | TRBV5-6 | CASSLVIVIRDPGEETQYF | TGTGCCAGCAGCTTGGTAATAGTGATCCGGGATCCCGGGGAAGAGACCCAGTACTTC
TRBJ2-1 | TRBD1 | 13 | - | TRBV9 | CASSVTGGVEQFF | TGTGCCAGCAGCGTTACAGGGGGCGTTGAGCAGTTCTTC
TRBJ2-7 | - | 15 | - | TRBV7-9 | CASSFFAGPDYEQYF | TGTGCCAGCAGCTTTTTCGCGGGGCCGGACTACGAGCAGTACTTC